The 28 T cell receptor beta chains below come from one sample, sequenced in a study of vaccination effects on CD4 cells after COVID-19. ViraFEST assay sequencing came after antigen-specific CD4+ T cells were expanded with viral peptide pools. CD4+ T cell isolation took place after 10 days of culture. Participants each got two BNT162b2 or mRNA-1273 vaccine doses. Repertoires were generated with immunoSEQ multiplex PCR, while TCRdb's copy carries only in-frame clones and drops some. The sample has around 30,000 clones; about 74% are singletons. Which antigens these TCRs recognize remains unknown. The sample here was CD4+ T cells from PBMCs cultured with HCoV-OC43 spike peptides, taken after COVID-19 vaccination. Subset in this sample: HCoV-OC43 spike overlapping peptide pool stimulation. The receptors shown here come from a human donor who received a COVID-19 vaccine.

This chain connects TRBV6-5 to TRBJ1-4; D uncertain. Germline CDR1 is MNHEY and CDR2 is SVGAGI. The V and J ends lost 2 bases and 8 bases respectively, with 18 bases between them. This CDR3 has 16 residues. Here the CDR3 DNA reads TGTGCCAGCAGTTACAGTCTCGACCCGCCGAGGGAAAAACTGTTTTTT. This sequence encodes CASSYSLDPPREKLFF.

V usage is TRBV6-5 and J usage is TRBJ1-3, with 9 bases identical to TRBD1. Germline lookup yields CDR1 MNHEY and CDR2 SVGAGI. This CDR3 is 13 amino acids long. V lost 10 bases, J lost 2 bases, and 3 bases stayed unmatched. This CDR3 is CANNRGPGNTIYF. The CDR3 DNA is TGTGCCAACAACAGGGGGCCTGGAAACACCATATATTTT.

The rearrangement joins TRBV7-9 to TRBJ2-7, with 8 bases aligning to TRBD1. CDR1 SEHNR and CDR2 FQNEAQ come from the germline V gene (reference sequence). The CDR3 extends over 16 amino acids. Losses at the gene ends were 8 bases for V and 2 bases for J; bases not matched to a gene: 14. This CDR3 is CASSGINRDRTYEQYF. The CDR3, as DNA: TGTGCCAGCTCTGGTATAAACCGGGACAGGACCTACGAGCAGTACTTC.

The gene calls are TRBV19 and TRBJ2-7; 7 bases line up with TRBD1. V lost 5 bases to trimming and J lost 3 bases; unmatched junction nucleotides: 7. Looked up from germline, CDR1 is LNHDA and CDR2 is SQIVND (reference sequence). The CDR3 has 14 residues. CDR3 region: CASSLGTDFYEQYF. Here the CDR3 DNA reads TGTGCCAGTAGTTTAGGGACAGATTTCTACGAGCAGTACTTC.

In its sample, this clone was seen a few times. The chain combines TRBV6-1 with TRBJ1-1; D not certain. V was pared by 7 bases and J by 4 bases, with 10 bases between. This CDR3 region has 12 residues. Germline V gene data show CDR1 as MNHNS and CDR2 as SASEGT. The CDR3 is CASNHRGTEAFF. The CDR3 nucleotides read TGTGCCAGCAATCATCGGGGCACTGAAGCTTTCTTT.

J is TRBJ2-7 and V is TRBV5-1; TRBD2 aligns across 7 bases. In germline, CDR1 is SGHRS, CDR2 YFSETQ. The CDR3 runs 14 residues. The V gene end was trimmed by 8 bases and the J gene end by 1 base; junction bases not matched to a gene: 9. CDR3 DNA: TGCGCCAGTGGGGGGGGGACCTCTTCCTACGAGCAGTACTTC. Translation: CASGGGTSSYEQYF.

The CDR3 region has the DNA TGCGCCAGCAGCCACCCAGGGAGGACTAATGAAAAACTGTTTTTT. Translated: CASSHPGRTNEKLFF. The genes are TRBV4-1 and TRBJ1-4; weak D call: TRBD1 (5 bases). The germline CDR1 and CDR2 sequences are MGHRA and YSYEKL. The CDR3 runs to 15 residues. V lost 3 bases and J 2 bases, leaving 10 bases between the germline ends.

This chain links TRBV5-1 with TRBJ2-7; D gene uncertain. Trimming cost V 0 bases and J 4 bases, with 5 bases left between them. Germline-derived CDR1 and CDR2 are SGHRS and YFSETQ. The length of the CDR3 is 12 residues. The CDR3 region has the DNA TGCGCCAGCAGCTTGGGGGCGTACGAGCAGTACTTC. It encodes CASSLGAYEQYF.

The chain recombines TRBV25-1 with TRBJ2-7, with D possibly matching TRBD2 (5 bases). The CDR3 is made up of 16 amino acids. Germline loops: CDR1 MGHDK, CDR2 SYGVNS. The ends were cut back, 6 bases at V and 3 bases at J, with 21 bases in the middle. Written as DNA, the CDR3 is TGTGCCAGCAGGGATTGGCAGGAGGACCTTGGCTACGAGCAGTACTTC. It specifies CASRDWQEDLGYEQYF.

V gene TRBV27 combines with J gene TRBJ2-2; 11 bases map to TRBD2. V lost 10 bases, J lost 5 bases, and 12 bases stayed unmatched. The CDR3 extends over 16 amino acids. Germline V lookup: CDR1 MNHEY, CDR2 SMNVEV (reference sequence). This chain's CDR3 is CATRRSSGGGTGELFF. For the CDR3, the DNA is TGTGCCACTCGTCGAAGTAGCGGGGGGGGGACCGGGGAGCTGTTTTTT.

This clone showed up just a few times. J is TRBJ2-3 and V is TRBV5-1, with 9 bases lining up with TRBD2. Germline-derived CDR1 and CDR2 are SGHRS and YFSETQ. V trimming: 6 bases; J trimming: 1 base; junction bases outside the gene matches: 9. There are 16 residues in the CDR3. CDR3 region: CASTPLSGGGTDTQYF. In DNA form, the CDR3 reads TGCGCCAGCACCCCCCTTAGCGGGGGTGGCACAGATACGCAGTATTTT.

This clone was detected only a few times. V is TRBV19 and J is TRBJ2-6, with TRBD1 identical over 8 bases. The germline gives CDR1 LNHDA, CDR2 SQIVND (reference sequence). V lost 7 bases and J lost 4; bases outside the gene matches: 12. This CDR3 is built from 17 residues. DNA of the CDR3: TGTGCCAGTACCGGACAGGGAGGAAATTACGGGGCCAACGTCCTGACTTTC. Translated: CASTGQGGNYGANVLTF. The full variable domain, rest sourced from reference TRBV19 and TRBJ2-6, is DGGITQSPKYLFRKEGQNVTLSCEQNLNHDAMYWYRQDPGQGLRLIYYSQIVNDFQKGDIAEGYSVSREKKESFPLTVTSAQKNPTAFYLCASTGQGGNYGANVLTFGAGSRLTVL.

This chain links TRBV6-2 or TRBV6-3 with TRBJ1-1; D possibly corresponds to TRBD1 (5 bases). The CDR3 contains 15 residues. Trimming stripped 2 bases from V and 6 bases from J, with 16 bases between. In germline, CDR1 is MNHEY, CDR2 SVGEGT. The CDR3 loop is CASSYGDRPRAEAFF. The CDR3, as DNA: TGTGCCAGCAGTTACGGGGACCGCCCCCGGGCTGAAGCTTTCTTT.

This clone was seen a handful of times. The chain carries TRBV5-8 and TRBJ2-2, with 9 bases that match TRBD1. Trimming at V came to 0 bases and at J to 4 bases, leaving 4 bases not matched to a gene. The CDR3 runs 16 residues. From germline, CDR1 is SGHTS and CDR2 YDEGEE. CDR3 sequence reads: CASSLAGTGRTGELFF. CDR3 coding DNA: TGTGCCAGCAGCTTGGCCGGGACAGGGCGCACCGGGGAGCTGTTTTTT.

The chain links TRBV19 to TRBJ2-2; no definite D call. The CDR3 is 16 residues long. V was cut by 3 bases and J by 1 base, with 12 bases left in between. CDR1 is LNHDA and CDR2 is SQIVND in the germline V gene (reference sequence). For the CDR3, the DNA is TGTGCCAGTAGTATCCCAGCGTGGGAGAACACCGGGGAGCTGTTTTTT. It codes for CASSIPAWENTGELFF.

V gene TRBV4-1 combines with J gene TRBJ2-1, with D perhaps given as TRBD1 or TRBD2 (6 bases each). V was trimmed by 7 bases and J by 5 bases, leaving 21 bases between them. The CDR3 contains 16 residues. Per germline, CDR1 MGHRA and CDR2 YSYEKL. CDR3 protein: CASKGIIGGANNEQFF. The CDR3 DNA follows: TGCGCCAGCAAGGGCATAATCGGGGGCGCAAACAATGAGCAGTTCTTC.

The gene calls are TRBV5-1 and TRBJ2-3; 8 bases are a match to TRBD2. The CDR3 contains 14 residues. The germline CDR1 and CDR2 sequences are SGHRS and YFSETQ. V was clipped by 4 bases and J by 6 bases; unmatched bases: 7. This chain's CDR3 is CASSGRGAMDTQYF. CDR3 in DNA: TGCGCCAGCAGCGGGCGGGGGGCTATGGATACGCAGTATTTT. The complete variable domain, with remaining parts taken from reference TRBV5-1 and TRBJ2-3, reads KAGVTQTPRYLIKTRGQQVTLSCSPISGHRSVSWYQQTPGQGLQFLFEYFSETQRNKGNFPGRFSGRQFSNSRSEMNVSTLELGDSALYLCASSGRGAMDTQYFGPGTRLTVL.

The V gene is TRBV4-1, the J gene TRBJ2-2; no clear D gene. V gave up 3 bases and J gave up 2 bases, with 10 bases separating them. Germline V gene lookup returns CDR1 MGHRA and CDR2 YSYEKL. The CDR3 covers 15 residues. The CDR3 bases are TGCGCCAGCAGCCATTTGCCAGGAAACACCGGGGAGCTGTTTTTT. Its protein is CASSHLPGNTGELFF.

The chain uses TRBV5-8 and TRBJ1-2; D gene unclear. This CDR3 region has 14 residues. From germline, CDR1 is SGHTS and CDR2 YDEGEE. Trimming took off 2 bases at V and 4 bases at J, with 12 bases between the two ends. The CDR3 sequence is CASSFDTKGYGYTF. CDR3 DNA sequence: TGTGCCAGCAGCTTCGACACCAAGGGCTATGGCTACACCTTC.

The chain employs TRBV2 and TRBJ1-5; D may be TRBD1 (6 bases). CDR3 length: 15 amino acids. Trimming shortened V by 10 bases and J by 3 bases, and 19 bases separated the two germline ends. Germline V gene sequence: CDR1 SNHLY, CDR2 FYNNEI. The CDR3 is CATARGPGANQPQHF. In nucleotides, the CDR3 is TGTGCCACTGCCCGAGGACCAGGGGCCAATCAGCCCCAGCATTTT.

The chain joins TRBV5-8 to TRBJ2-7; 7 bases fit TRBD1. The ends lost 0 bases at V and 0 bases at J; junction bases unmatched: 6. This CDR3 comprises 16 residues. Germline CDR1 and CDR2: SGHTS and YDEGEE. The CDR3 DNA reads TGTGCCAGCAGCTTGGGGGACAGCCTTAACTCCTACGAGCAGTACTTC. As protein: CASSLGDSLNSYEQYF. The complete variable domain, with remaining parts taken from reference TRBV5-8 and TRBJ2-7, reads EAGVTQSPTHLIKTRGQQATLRCSPISGHTSVYWYQQALGLGLQFLLWYDEGEERNRGNFPPRFSGRQFPNYSSELNVNALELEDSALYLCASSLGDSLNSYEQYFGPGTRLTVT.

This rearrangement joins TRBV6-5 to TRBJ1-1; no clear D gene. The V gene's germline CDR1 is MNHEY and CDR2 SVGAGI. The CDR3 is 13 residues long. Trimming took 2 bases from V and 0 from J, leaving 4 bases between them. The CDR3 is CASSYRLNTEAFF. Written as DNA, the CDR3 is TGTGCCAGCAGTTACAGGTTGAACACTGAAGCTTTCTTT.

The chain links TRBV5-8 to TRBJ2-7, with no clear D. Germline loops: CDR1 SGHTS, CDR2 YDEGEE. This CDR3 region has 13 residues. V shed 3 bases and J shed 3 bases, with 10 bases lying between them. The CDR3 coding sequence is TGTGCCAGCAGCTCAAGGACGGTCTACGAGCAGTACTTC. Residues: CASSSRTVYEQYF.

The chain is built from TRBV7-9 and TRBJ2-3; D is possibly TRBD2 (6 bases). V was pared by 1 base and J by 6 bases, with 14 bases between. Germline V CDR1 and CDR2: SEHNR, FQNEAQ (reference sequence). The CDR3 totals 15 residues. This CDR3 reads CASSLGGSGYDTQYF. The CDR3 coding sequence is TGTGCCAGCAGCTTAGGAGGTAGCGGATATGATACGCAGTATTTT.

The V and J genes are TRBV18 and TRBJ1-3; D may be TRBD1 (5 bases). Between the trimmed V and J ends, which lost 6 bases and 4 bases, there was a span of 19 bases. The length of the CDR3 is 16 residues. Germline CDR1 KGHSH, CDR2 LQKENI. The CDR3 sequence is CASSQGPGSAGNTIYF. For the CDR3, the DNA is TGTGCCAGCTCCCAGGGCCCTGGGAGTGCAGGAAACACCATATATTTT. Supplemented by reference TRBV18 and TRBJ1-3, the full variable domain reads NAGVMQNPRHLVRRRGQEARLRCSPMKGHSHVYWYRQLPEEGLKFMVYLQKENIIDESGMPKERFSAEFPKEGPSILRIQQVVRGDSAAYFCASSQGPGSAGNTIYFGEGSWLTVV.

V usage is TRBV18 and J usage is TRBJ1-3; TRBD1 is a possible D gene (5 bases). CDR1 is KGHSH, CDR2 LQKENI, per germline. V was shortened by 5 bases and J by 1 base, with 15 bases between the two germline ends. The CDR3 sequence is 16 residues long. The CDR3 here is CASSSTDSASGNTIYF. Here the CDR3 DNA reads TGTGCCAGCTCATCGACCGACAGCGCATCTGGAAACACCATATATTTT.

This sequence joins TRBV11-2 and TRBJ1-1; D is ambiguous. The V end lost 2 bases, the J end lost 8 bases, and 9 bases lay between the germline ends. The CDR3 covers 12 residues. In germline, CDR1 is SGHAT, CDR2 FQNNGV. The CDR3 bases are TGTGCCAGCAGCTTAATAAGGATAGAAGCTTTCTTT. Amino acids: CASSLIRIEAFF. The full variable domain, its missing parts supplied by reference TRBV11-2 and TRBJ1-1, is EAGVAQSPRYKIIEKRQSVAFWCNPISGHATLYWYQQILGQGPKLLIQFQNNGVVDDSQLPKDRFSAERLKGVDSTLKIQPAKLEDSAVYLCASSLIRIEAFFGQGTRLTVV.

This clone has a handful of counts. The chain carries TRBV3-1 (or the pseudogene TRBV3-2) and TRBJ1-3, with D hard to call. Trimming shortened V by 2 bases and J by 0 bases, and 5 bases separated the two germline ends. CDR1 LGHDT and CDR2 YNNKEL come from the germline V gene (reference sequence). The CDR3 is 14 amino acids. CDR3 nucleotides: TGTGCCAGCAGCCAACCCAGCTCTGGAAACACCATATATTTT. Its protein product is CASSQPSSGNTIYF.